This entry is about one T cell receptor beta chain. What it recognizes is unknown. Just one base apart from a much larger clone, this may be a read error. This sample is drawn from a study of T cell repertoires in cytomegalovirus infection. Points from the study as a whole: Using cumulative public TCR beta family frequency, the authors identified those who carried CMV together with the relevant HLA.

TCRdb re-analysed the reads in MiXCR, keeping a single row per CDR3 protein. The data show 200,000 or so distinct CDR3 sequences, roughly 19% seen once. V lost 10 bases to trimming and J lost 6 bases; unmatched junction nucleotides: 13. Germline V CDR1 and CDR2: MNHEY, SVGEGT. The CDR3 extends over 15 amino acids. The sequence came from a human donor in good health (CMV status not recorded). Some clones in this sample may be carry-over from other donors' samples. The sample taken for sequencing was PBMCs. This rearrangement joins TRBV6-2 or TRBV6-3 to TRBJ1-5; TRBD1 matches 9 bases. The CDR3 loop reads CANRGQGIFGQPQHF. The CDR3 DNA reads as TGTGCCAACAGGGGACAGGGAATATTCGGTCAGCCCCAGCATTTT.